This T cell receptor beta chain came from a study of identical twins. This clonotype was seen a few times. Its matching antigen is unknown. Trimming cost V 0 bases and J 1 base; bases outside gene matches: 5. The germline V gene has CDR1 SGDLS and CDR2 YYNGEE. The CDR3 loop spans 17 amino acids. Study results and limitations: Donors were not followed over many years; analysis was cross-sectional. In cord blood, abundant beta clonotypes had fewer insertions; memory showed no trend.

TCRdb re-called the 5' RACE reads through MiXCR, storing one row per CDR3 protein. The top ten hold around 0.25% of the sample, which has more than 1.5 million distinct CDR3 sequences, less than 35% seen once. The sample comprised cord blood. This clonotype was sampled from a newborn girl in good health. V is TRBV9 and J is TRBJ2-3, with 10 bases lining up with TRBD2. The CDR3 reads CASSVGSGRAGTDTQYF. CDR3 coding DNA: TGTGCCAGCAGCGTAGGCAGCGGGAGGGCAGGCACAGATACGCAGTATTTT. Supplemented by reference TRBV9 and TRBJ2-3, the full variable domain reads DSGVTQTPKHLITATGQRVTLRCSPRSGDLSVYWYQQSLDQGLQFLIQYYNGEERAKGNILERFSAQQFPDLHSELNLSSLELGDSALYFCASSVGSGRAGTDTQYFGPGTRLTVL.